The clone carrying this TCR beta chain was seen only once. CDR1 and CDR2 from the germline V gene are MDHEN and SYDVKM. This CDR3 comprises 14 residues. V was pared by 8 bases and J by 2 bases, with 13 bases between. These data come from a study of control samples from healthy donors and cancer patients. The table came from immunoSEQ multiplex PCR; TCRdb's copy has only in-frame clones and leaves some out. The sample has approximately 150,000 clones, around 88% seen once. The source material was blood. This receptor was identified in a man aged 18 to 30 in good health. The chain employs TRBV28 and TRBJ2-1, with D uncertain. CDR3 DNA: TGTGCCAGCTGGGGTCGGAACACCTACAATGAGCAGTTCTTC. This sequence encodes CASWGRNTYNEQFF.